Below, 27 T cell receptor beta chains from the same sample are listed, as sequenced in a study of beta chain features in type 1 diabetes. Findings of the study overall: Among all four CD4+ subsets, Type 1 diabetes patients had TCRB CDR3s that were moderately but significantly shorter.

What was sequenced were expressed TCRB transcripts, since all of the isolated RNA had been reverse transcribed. Generated by immunoSEQ multiplex PCR, the TCRdb table keeps only in-frame clones and is missing some. The table includes 300,000 to 450,000 clones, approximately 12% detected once. Their antigens remain unidentified. The specimen was naive CD4+ T cells from blood. These receptors all come from a woman between 18 and 30 years old with type 1 diabetes.

This chain links TRBV30 with TRBJ2-1; 9 bases match TRBD2. CDR1 GTSNPN and CDR2 SVGIG come from the germline V gene (reference sequence). CDR3 size: 15 residues. The J segment lost 6 bases and the V segment lost 0 bases, leaving 6 bases of the junction unmatched. The CDR3 protein is CAWSVVGTSSNEQFF. The CDR3 DNA reads TGTGCCTGGAGTGTAGTAGGGACTAGCTCCAATGAGCAGTTCTTC.

This clone showed up just a few times. The V gene is TRBV11-2, the J gene TRBJ2-7; TRBD1 matches at 9 bases. This CDR3 contains 15 residues. From germline, CDR1 is SGHAT and CDR2 FQNNGV. Trimming took 5 bases from V and 5 from J; bases not matched to a gene: 10. CDR3 sequence reads: CASSVLTGGIHEQYF. Here the CDR3 DNA reads TGTGCCAGCAGCGTTCTGACAGGGGGAATCCACGAGCAGTACTTC.

As for this clone: At one end the junction does not follow the germline gene, possibly because of a read error. The gene calls are TRBV29-1 and TRBJ2-2; 8 bases line up with TRBD1. Germline assignment: CDR1 SQVTM and CDR2 ANQGSEA. The CDR3 has 13 amino acids. The CDR3 here is CSVERQGAGGLFF. Written as DNA, the CDR3 is TGCAGCGTTGAAAGGCAGGGGGCTGGGGGGCTGTTTTTT.

The V gene is TRBV2, the J gene TRBJ2-3, with 10 bases fitting TRBD2. The V segment lost 6 bases and the J segment 2 bases; nucleotides outside the gene matches: 8. From germline, CDR1 is SNHLY and CDR2 FYNNEI. The CDR3 has 16 residues. CDR3 in DNA: TGTGCCAGCAGCTCTCTAGCGGGGGCGACCACAGATACGCAGTATTTT. Translating gives CASSSLAGATTDTQYF.

This clone was seen only a few times. The chain uses TRBV27 and TRBJ2-3, with D maybe TRBD1 (6 bases). From germline, CDR1 is MNHEY and CDR2 SMNVEV (reference sequence). The ends were cut back, 7 bases at V and 2 bases at J, with 13 bases in the middle. The CDR3 loop spans 14 amino acids. The CDR3 reads CASNRQGLTDTQYF. CDR3 nucleotide sequence: TGTGCCAGCAATAGGCAGGGGCTCACAGATACGCAGTATTTT.

This chain connects TRBV7-2 to TRBJ2-7; 9 bases fit TRBD1. Per the germline V gene, CDR1 is SGHTA and CDR2 is FQGNSA. The V segment lost 7 bases and the J segment 6 bases; nucleotides outside the gene matches: 7. This CDR3 contains 13 residues. The CDR3, as DNA: TGTGCCAGCACCCCGACAGGGGGGGTCGAGCAGTACTTC. This codes for CASTPTGGVEQYF. The full variable domain, its missing parts supplied by reference TRBV7-2 and TRBJ2-7, is GAGVSQSPSNKVTEKGKDVELRCDPISGHTALYWYRQSLGQGLEFLIYFQGNSAPDKSGLPSDRFSAERTGGSVSTLTIQRTQQEDSAVYLCASTPTGGVEQYFGPGTRLTVT.

V usage is TRBV5-1 and J usage is TRBJ2-5; tentatively, D is TRBD2 (6 bases). CDR3 length: 16 residues. CDR1 is SGHRS and CDR2 is YFSETQ in the germline V gene. With 2 bases removed from V and 5 bases from J, the gap between germline ends came to 19 bases. The CDR3 reads CASSLGRIPESETQYF. The CDR3 DNA is TGCGCCAGCAGCTTAGGGAGGATCCCGGAATCGGAGACCCAGTACTTC.

The table lists this clone with a few counts. The rearrangement joins TRBV29-1 to TRBJ1-1; D gene ambiguous. The CDR3 has 16 amino acids. CDR1 SQVTM and CDR2 ANQGSEA come from the germline V gene. V was clipped by 6 bases and J by 5 bases, with 25 bases between them. The DNA for the CDR3 is TGCAGCGTCCCATCCACCGGAGAAGGTCTCCGAACTGAAGCTTTCTTT. This translates into CSVPSTGEGLRTEAFF.

This clone was observed a few times. V usage is TRBV7-2 and J usage is TRBJ2-7; D is ambiguous. This CDR3 has 11 residues. Between the trimmed V and J ends, which lost 2 bases and 6 bases, there was a span of 5 bases. The germline gives CDR1 SGHTA, CDR2 FQGNSA. The DNA for the CDR3 is TGTGCCAGCAGCTTAAATCGCGAGCAGTACTTC. Residues: CASSLNREQYF.

This chain uses TRBV5-4 with TRBJ1-5, with 12 bases identical to TRBD1. CDR1 is SGHNT and CDR2 is YYREEE in the germline V gene (reference sequence). The CDR3 spans 18 residues. With 4 bases clipped from V and 6 bases from J, the junction kept 14 bases outside the gene matches. This chain's CDR3 is CASSQPGQGAVLPQPQHF. CDR3 nucleotide sequence: TGTGCCAGCAGCCAACCGGGACAGGGGGCAGTTCTGCCTCAGCCCCAGCATTTT.

This clone was counted only a few times. J is TRBJ2-2 and V is TRBV9, with D perhaps TRBD1 (5 bases). V lost 3 bases, J lost 3 bases, and 12 bases lay in between. Germline values: CDR1 SGDLS, CDR2 YYNGEE. This CDR3 has 15 residues. CDR3 DNA sequence: TGTGCCAGCAGCGCAAGACAGTCCTACACCGGGGAGCTGTTTTTT. Amino acids: CASSARQSYTGELFF.

The chain recombines TRBV4-3 with TRBJ2-7; the D gene is possibly TRBD1 (6 bases). This CDR3 is built from 15 residues. CDR1 LGHNA and CDR2 YSLEER come from the germline V gene. Trimming took off 1 base at V and 4 bases at J, with 14 bases between the two ends. CDR3 in DNA: TGCGCCAGCAGCCAAGTTTCAGGGGTTGGGTACGAGCAGTACTTC. Protein product: CASSQVSGVGYEQYF.

This rearrangement joins TRBV5-4 to TRBJ2-4; tentatively, D is TRBD2 (6 bases). Germline V lookup: CDR1 SGHNT, CDR2 YYREEE (reference sequence). There are 15 residues in the CDR3. Trimming shortened V by 4 bases and J by 2 bases, and 13 bases separated the two germline ends. The DNA of the CDR3 is TGTGCCAGCAGCGTTCAACGGGGGTCCAAAAACATTCAGTACTTC. This codes for CASSVQRGSKNIQYF. Full variable domain (missing parts from reference TRBV5-4 and TRBJ2-4): ETGVTQSPTHLIKTRGQQVTLRCSSQSGHNTVSWYQQALGQGPQFIFQYYREEENGRGNFPPRFSGLQFPNYSSELNVNALELDDSALYLCASSVQRGSKNIQYFGAGTRLSVL.

This clone was seen a few times. V and J are TRBV5-6 and TRBJ2-5; D may be TRBD2 (6 bases). The CDR3 contains 15 residues. V dropped 0 bases and J dropped 2 bases, with 11 bases sitting between them. Germline CDR1 SGHDT, CDR2 YYEEEE. CDR3 protein: CASSLVRERQETQYF. The CDR3 nucleotides are TGTGCCAGCAGCTTGGTCCGGGAGCGGCAAGAGACCCAGTACTTC.

This clone was observed a few times. The chain links TRBV18 to TRBJ1-1; D remains unclear. The length of the CDR3 is 13 residues. Germline CDR1 reads KGHSH; CDR2 reads LQKENI. The germline V and J ends were trimmed by 3 bases and 1 base, with 6 bases remaining between them. CDR3 sequence reads: CASSPAQNTEAFF. The CDR3 nucleotides read TGTGCCAGCTCACCCGCGCAGAACACTGAAGCTTTCTTT. The full variable domain, completed using reference TRBV18 and TRBJ1-1, is NAGVMQNPRHLVRRRGQEARLRCSPMKGHSHVYWYRQLPEEGLKFMVYLQKENIIDESGMPKERFSAEFPKEGPSILRIQQVVRGDSAAYFCASSPAQNTEAFFGQGTRLTVV.

The V gene is TRBV11-2, the J gene TRBJ2-2; TRBD1 is a possible D gene (5 bases). Looked up from germline, CDR1 is SGHAT and CDR2 is FQNNGV. The CDR3 has 16 amino acids. Trimming left V 6 bases short and J 7 bases short, with 21 bases between. The CDR3 spells CASSHKWWGSLGELFF. CDR3 sequence (DNA): TGTGCCAGCAGTCATAAGTGGTGGGGCTCTCTCGGGGAGCTGTTTTTT.

This clone was observed a handful of times. The chain uses TRBV9 and TRBJ1-2, with 10 bases fitting TRBD1. This CDR3 contains 15 residues. Germline V CDR1 and CDR2: SGDLS, YYNGEE. The V gene end was trimmed by 3 bases and the J gene end by 10 bases; junction bases not matched to a gene: 12. This CDR3 is CASSGGRDRGFSYTF. CDR3 in DNA: TGTGCCAGCAGCGGGGGCCGGGACAGGGGTTTCTCCTACACCTTC.

This clone was counted only a few times. V usage is TRBV5-6 and J usage is TRBJ1-5, with D tentatively TRBD1 (5 bases). The CDR3 runs 14 residues. Germline V CDR1 and CDR2: SGHDT, YYEEEE. Between the trimmed V and J ends, which lost 3 bases and 7 bases, there was a span of 14 bases. The CDR3 nucleotides are TGTGCCAGCAGCTCGGGACTCCCGGGCCAGCCCCAGCATTTT. It specifies CASSSGLPGQPQHF.

This chain uses TRBV30 with TRBJ2-1, with TRBD1 identical over 8 bases. With 3 bases clipped from V and 5 bases from J, the junction kept 3 bases outside the gene matches. This CDR3 contains 13 residues. Germline V gene data show CDR1 as GTSNPN and CDR2 as SVGIG (reference sequence). The DNA of the CDR3 is TGTGCCTGGAGCAGGGGGCTGGACAATGAGCAGTTCTTC. Translation: CAWSRGLDNEQFF.

The chain carries TRBV15 and TRBJ1-4; unclear D gene. The CDR3 is 15 residues long. The germline gives CDR1 LNHNV, CDR2 YYDKDF (reference sequence). Trimming shortened V by 3 bases and J by 10 bases, and 18 bases separated the two germline ends. In nucleotides, the CDR3 is TGTGCCACCAGCAGGTCGACTCCGGGGTCCTCAAAACTGTTTTTT. Its protein product is CATSRSTPGSSKLFF. The whole variable domain, filled in from reference TRBV15 and TRBJ1-4, reads DAMVIQNPRYQVTQFGKPVTLSCSQTLNHNVMYWYQQKSSQAPKLLFHYYDKDFNNEADTPDNFQSRRPNTSFCFLDIRSPGLGDTAMYLCATSRSTPGSSKLFFGSGTQLSVL.

The chain is built from TRBV7-2 and TRBJ2-1; TRBD2 matches at 7 bases. Germline V gene lookup returns CDR1 SGHTA and CDR2 FQGNSA. V lost 5 bases and J lost 16; bases outside the gene matches: 2. The CDR3 runs to 9 residues. The CDR3 protein is CASSRGDFF. Here the CDR3 DNA reads TGTGCCAGCAGCCGGGGGGACTTCTTC.

The chain carries TRBV7-9 and TRBJ2-7; weak D call: TRBD1 (5 bases). Germline V gene lookup returns CDR1 SEHNR and CDR2 FQNEAQ (reference sequence). Deletions cut 1 base from V and 5 bases from J, with 12 bases between. The CDR3 extends over 14 amino acids. CDR3 sequence reads: CASSLEQGGHEQYF. Written as DNA, the CDR3 is TGTGCCAGCAGCTTAGAGCAGGGTGGCCACGAGCAGTACTTC.

This clone was detected once. J is TRBJ1-1 and V is TRBV25-1; 7 bases are a match to TRBD1. This CDR3 contains 14 residues. The V and J ends lost 3 bases and 8 bases, in that order; junction bases with no gene match: 9. CDR1 MGHDK and CDR2 SYGVNS come from the germline V gene. This chain's CDR3 is CASSDPGQDYEAFF. DNA for the CDR3: TGTGCCAGCAGTGATCCCGGACAGGACTACGAAGCTTTCTTT.

The chain's CDR3 is CAWSVLVSGNTIYF. DNA for the CDR3: TGTGCCTGGAGTGTACTGGTCTCTGGAAACACCATATATTTT. The rearrangement uses TRBV30 and TRBJ1-3; D remains unclear. Germline CDR1 GTSNPN, CDR2 SVGIG (reference sequence). CDR3 length: 14 residues. The ends were cut back, 0 bases at V and 0 bases at J, with 6 bases in the middle. The entire variable domain, with the rest obtained from reference TRBV30 and TRBJ1-3, is as follows: SQTIHQWPATLVQPVGSPLSLECTVEGTSNPNLYWYRQAAGRGLQLLFYSVGIGQISSEVPQNLSASRPQDRQFILSSKKLLLSDSGFYLCAWSVLVSGNTIYFGEGSWLTVV.

V is TRBV19 and J is TRBJ1-1, with D possibly matching TRBD1 (5 bases). The CDR3 contains 13 residues. Germline V gene data show CDR1 as LNHDA and CDR2 as SQIVND (reference sequence). Between the trimmed V and J ends, which lost 6 bases and 0 bases, there was a span of 8 bases. The CDR3, as DNA: TGTGCCAGTAGGGACATTGTGAACACTGAAGCTTTCTTT. Its translation is CASRDIVNTEAFF.

This clone was observed a handful of times. The J gene is TRBJ2-5, the V gene TRBV11-3; 7 bases agree with TRBD2. Trimming took 3 bases from V and 1 from J; bases not matched to a gene: 5. Germline assignment: CDR1 SGHNT and CDR2 YENEEA. There are 15 residues in the CDR3. DNA of the CDR3: TGTGCCAGCAGCTTGGGTGGGACTATCCAAGAGACCCAGTACTTC. It encodes CASSLGGTIQETQYF.

This clone was seen a handful of times. This rearrangement joins TRBV6-1 to TRBJ2-7, with TRBD1 as a possible D gene (7 bases). The V and J ends lost 8 bases and 3 bases respectively, with 20 bases between them. In germline, CDR1 is MNHNS, CDR2 SASEGT. This CDR3 has 15 residues. CDR3 residues: CASFEGGTAIYEQYF. Written as DNA, the CDR3 is TGTGCCAGCTTCGAAGGAGGGACAGCGATCTACGAGCAGTACTTC.